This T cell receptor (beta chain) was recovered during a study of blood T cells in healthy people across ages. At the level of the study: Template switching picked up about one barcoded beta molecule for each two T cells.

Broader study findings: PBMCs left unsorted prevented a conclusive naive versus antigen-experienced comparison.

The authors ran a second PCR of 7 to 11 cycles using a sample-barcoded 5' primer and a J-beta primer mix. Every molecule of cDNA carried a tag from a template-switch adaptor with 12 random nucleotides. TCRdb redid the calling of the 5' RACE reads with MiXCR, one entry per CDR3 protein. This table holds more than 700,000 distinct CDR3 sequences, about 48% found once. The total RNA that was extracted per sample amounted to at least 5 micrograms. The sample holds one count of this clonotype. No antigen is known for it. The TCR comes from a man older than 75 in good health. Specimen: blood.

CDR3 coding DNA: TGTGCCAGCAGTGCTCAAGCCCACAGATACGCGTATTTT. It codes for CASSAQAHRYAYF. The chain couples TRBV2 to TRBJ2-3; D is unclear. The CDR3 runs to 13 residues. V lost 4 bases and J lost 14, with 19 bases in between. CDR1 and CDR2 (germline): SNHLY, FYNNEI.